This paragraph reports one TCR beta chain. This entry belongs to a study of blood T cell repertoires in COVID-19. Whole-study context: Samples of COVID-19 (acute and convalescent) were obtained from the United States, Italy and Spain.

Original processing notes: It was from reference gene primer amplification that nucleated cell counts were estimated. Sequencing was performed with immunoSEQ multiplex PCR; in TCRdb, only in-frame clones are kept and a portion is missing. D and trimming come from the DNA, and the V and J calls and clone size come from that table. This sample has roughly 180,000 clones; approximately 79% occur once, and the top ten carry 8.1%. CDR1 is SGHAT and CDR2 is FQDESV in the germline V gene (reference sequence). The CDR3 consists of 15 residues. The trim removed 5 bases at V and 6 bases at J, leaving 11 bases unmatched.

This chain joins TRBV11-1 and TRBJ2-7; TRBD1 aligns across 9 bases. The receptor's source is a woman aged 60-75 years with COVID-19, enrolled during active disease. The sample comprised peripheral blood. CDR3 coding DNA: TGTGCCAGCAGCGGTACCGGGACAGGGTCAGCCGAGCAGTACTTC. Its protein is CASSGTGTGSAEQYF.